These 21 T cell receptor beta chains share one sample of origin, sequenced in a study of long-term antiretroviral therapy in people with HIV. The assay, immunoSEQ v3.0, was run at survey level. Clones were read by immunoSEQ multiplex PCR, and TCRdb kept only the in-frame ones, dropping some. The sample holds around 30,000 clones, 95% to 96% seen once. This material consisted of unsorted PBMCs, taken 6.5 to 6.9 years after starting antiretroviral therapy. These receptors originate from a man between 25 and 39 years old with HIV.

The chain links TRBV18 to TRBJ1-2, with 7 bases lining up with TRBD1. The ends lost 7 bases at V and 4 bases at J; junction bases unmatched: 9. The length of the CDR3 is 14 residues. The germline V gene has CDR1 KGHSH and CDR2 LQKENI. DNA of the CDR3: TGTGCCAGCTTCACCAGTGGGACAGCCTATGGCTACACCTTC. Its protein is CASFTSGTAYGYTF.

The V and J genes are TRBV18 and TRBJ1-5; TRBD1 might be the D (6 bases). V was cut by 3 bases and J by 4 bases, with 16 bases left in between. This CDR3 has 16 amino acids. Germline V lookup: CDR1 KGHSH, CDR2 LQKENI. The CDR3 DNA sequence: TGTGCCAGCTCACCTCGGGGGGGGCCTGGGAATCAGCCCCAGCATTTT. Translating it yields CASSPRGGPGNQPQHF.

V gene TRBV7-9 combines with J gene TRBJ1-1; a weak D match, TRBD1 (6 bases). Germline CDR1 SEHNR, CDR2 FQNEAQ (reference sequence). Trimming took off 5 bases at V and 8 bases at J, with 15 bases between the two ends. The CDR3 runs to 13 residues. CDR3 nucleotides: TGTGCCAGCAGCAGAGAAGACAGGCTCGAAGCTTTCTTT. It specifies CASSREDRLEAFF.

The chain has TRBV7-2 and TRBJ2-7; 9 bases map to TRBD1. The CDR3 is made up of 15 amino acids. CDR1 and CDR2 (germline): SGHTA, FQGNSA. With 4 bases clipped from V and 8 bases from J, the junction kept 12 bases outside the gene matches. DNA of the CDR3: TGTGCCAGCAGCTCAGGGGGGACAGGGTACCGACAGCAGTACTTC. This gives the protein CASSSGGTGYRQQYF.

The chain joins TRBV13 to TRBJ2-3; D tentatively reads TRBD1 or TRBD2 (5 bases each). The CDR3 totals 16 residues. Germline V lookup: CDR1 PRHDT, CDR2 FYEKMQ (reference sequence). Deletions cut 2 bases from V and 3 bases from J, with 15 bases between. The CDR3 is CASSLSPRDPTDTQYF. The DNA of the CDR3 is TGTGCCAGCAGCTTAAGTCCTCGGGACCCGACAGATACGCAGTATTTT.

The chain joins TRBV5-6 to TRBJ1-1; D remains unclear. V was clipped by 0 bases and J by 1 base, with 4 bases between them. The germline V gene has CDR1 SGHDT and CDR2 YYEEEE. The CDR3 is 13 amino acids. The CDR3 DNA is TGTGCCAGCAGCTTGGGGGGGAACACTGAAGCTTTCTTT. It yields the protein CASSLGGNTEAFF. Drawing the rest from reference TRBV5-6 and TRBJ1-1, the complete variable domain is DAGVTQSPTHLIKTRGQQVTLRCSPKSGHDTVSWYQQALGQGPQFIFQYYEEEERQRGNFPDRFSGHQFPNYSSELNVNALLLGDSALYLCASSLGGNTEAFFGQGTRLTVV.

The genes are TRBV11-2 and TRBJ2-5; D call uncertain. V was pared by 5 bases and J by 4 bases, with 14 bases between. The CDR3 totals 14 residues. Germline CDR1 is SGHAT and CDR2 is FQNNGV. The DNA for the CDR3 is TGTGCCAGCAGCCGCCCGACAACATCAGAGACCCAGTACTTC. Its protein product is CASSRPTTSETQYF.

The count of this clone is one. This chain's CDR3 is CASSLAYEQYF. The CDR3 nucleotides read TGTGCCAGCAGCTTGGCCTACGAGCAGTACTTC. The rearrangement links TRBV5-8 to TRBJ2-7; D not resolved. The ends were cut back, 0 bases at V and 2 bases at J, with 0 bases in the middle. From germline, CDR1 is SGHTS and CDR2 YDEGEE. The CDR3 is 11 residues long.

The CDR3 protein is CASSTTGLAEQETQYF. In DNA form, the CDR3 reads TGTGCCAGCAGCACCACCGGACTAGCGGAGCAAGAGACCCAGTACTTC. This chain links TRBV7-3 with TRBJ2-5; 10 nucleotides match TRBD2. V lost 5 bases, J lost 2 bases, and 8 bases stayed unmatched. The germline gives CDR1 SGHTA, CDR2 FQGTGA. The CDR3 length is 16 residues. Full variable domain (missing parts from reference TRBV7-3 and TRBJ2-5): GAGVSQTPSNKVTEKGKYVELRCDPISGHTALYWYRQSLGQGPEFLIYFQGTGAADDSGLPNDRFFAVRPEGSVSTLKIQRTERGDSAVYLCASSTTGLAEQETQYFGPGTRLLVL.

The genes are TRBV5-1 and TRBJ2-3, with 11 positions matching TRBD2. Germline V lookup: CDR1 SGHRS, CDR2 YFSETQ. This CDR3 has 16 residues. J gave up 2 bases and V 1 base, and 3 bases lay outside the gene matches. The CDR3 spells CASSLRLAGLTDTQYF. The CDR3 region has the DNA TGCGCCAGCAGCTTGCGACTAGCGGGACTCACAGATACGCAGTATTTT.

The chain has TRBV9 and TRBJ2-1, with D perhaps being TRBD1 or TRBD2 (5 bases each). The CDR3 is 15 residues long. Germline CDR1 reads SGDLS; CDR2 reads YYNGEE. V was pared by 3 bases and J by 8 bases, with 18 bases between. Here the CDR3 DNA reads TGTGCCAGCAGCGAGAGGGGCAGGAATACCGATGAGCAGTTCTTC. It is translated as CASSERGRNTDEQFF.

The genes are TRBV7-2 and TRBJ2-7, with 9 positions matching TRBD1. The CDR3 length is 14 residues. The V gene's germline CDR1 is SGHTA and CDR2 FQGNSA. J gave up 5 bases and V 3 bases, and 5 bases lay outside the gene matches. The CDR3 nucleotides read TGTGCCAGCAGCTTCTCACAGGGGGCAGACGAGCAGTACTTC. Residues: CASSFSQGADEQYF.

The chain combines TRBV19 with TRBJ1-1, with a weak D call TRBD1 (5 bases). Between the trimmed V and J ends, which lost 3 bases and 4 bases, there was a span of 12 bases. CDR3 size: 14 residues. The V gene's germline CDR1 is LNHDA and CDR2 SQIVND (reference sequence). The CDR3 coding sequence is TGTGCCAGTAGTATGGGAGGGGCGCGCACTGAAGCTTTCTTT. Amino acid sequence: CASSMGGARTEAFF.

The J gene is TRBJ2-1, the V gene TRBV7-2, with D possibly TRBD2 on 6 matching bases. The V gene lost 4 bases and the J gene lost 8 bases, with 27 bases spanning the gap. The CDR3 covers 18 residues. The germline V gene has CDR1 SGHTA and CDR2 FQGNSA. In nucleotides, the CDR3 is TGTGCCAGCAGCTCGGGGCGGCGGGGCCGCTTACCTGGTGATGAGCAGTTCTTC. Translated: CASSSGRRGRLPGDEQFF.

This clone showed up just once. The genes are TRBV11-2 and TRBJ2-3; D ambiguous. Germline lookup yields CDR1 SGHAT and CDR2 FQNNGV. The CDR3 covers 12 residues. V was cut by 3 bases and J by 4 bases, with 5 bases left in between. The CDR3 is CASSLRPDTQYF. Here the CDR3 DNA reads TGTGCCAGCAGCTTGAGGCCAGATACGCAGTATTTT.

The chain uses TRBV2 and TRBJ2-2; TRBD2 matches at 12 bases. The CDR3 length is 16 residues. V shed 8 bases and J 0 bases; nucleotides not matched to a gene: 4. CDR1 and CDR2 from the germline V gene are SNHLY and FYNNEI. CDR3 nucleotide sequence: TGTGCCAGCGGGAGACTAGCGGGGGCGAACACCGGGGAGCTGTTTTTT. It codes for CASGRLAGANTGELFF.

V gene TRBV7-2 combines with J gene TRBJ2-7, with D unresolved. From germline, CDR1 is SGHTA and CDR2 FQGNSA. The length of the CDR3 is 14 residues. Trimming shortened V by 5 bases and J by 1 base, and 12 bases separated the two germline ends. Written as DNA, the CDR3 is TGTGCCAGCAGCCCAACCATAGGTTCCTACGAGCAGTACTTC. Protein sequence: CASSPTIGSYEQYF. The complete variable domain, with remaining parts taken from reference TRBV7-2 and TRBJ2-7, reads GAGVSQSPSNKVTEKGKDVELRCDPISGHTALYWYRQSLGQGLEFLIYFQGNSAPDKSGLPSDRFSAERTGGSVSTLTIQRTQQEDSAVYLCASSPTIGSYEQYFGPGTRLTVT.

This chain links TRBV19 with TRBJ1-1, with TRBD1 matching 9 bases. CDR1 is LNHDA and CDR2 is SQIVND in the germline V gene (reference sequence). CDR3 length: 16 residues. J gave up 6 bases and V 4 bases, and 12 bases lay outside the gene matches. The CDR3 here is CASSNMTGGAPAEAFF. Written as DNA, the CDR3 is TGTGCCAGTAGTAACATGACAGGGGGGGCCCCAGCTGAAGCTTTCTTT.

The chain uses TRBV4-3 and TRBJ2-3, with 8 nucleotides matching TRBD1. The length of the CDR3 is 17 residues. CDR1 and CDR2 from the germline V gene are LGHNA and YSLEER. The ends lost 3 bases at V and 6 bases at J; junction bases unmatched: 14. CDR3 coding DNA: TGCGCCAGCAGCCACGGACAGGGAGGCGGGTATGGGGATACGCAGTATTTT. Protein product: CASSHGQGGGYGDTQYF.

This CDR3 is CASYGTYTPGNTIYF. The DNA for the CDR3 is TGTGCCAGCTATGGGACCTATACACCCGGAAACACCATATATTTT. This sequence joins TRBV18 and TRBJ1-3, with D possibly matching TRBD1 (5 bases). The CDR3 totals 15 residues. The V and J ends lost 7 bases and 4 bases respectively, with 17 bases between them. Germline values: CDR1 KGHSH, CDR2 LQKENI.

This sequence joins TRBV5-1 and TRBJ2-3, with 13 bases identical to TRBD2. V lost 3 bases and J lost 6; bases outside the gene matches: 7. CDR1 SGHRS and CDR2 YFSETQ come from the germline V gene. The length of the CDR3 is 16 residues. As DNA, the CDR3 is TGCGCCAGCAGCTCCGGACTAGCGGGGGAGAGGGATACGCAGTATTTT. Its translation is CASSSGLAGERDTQYF.